This T cell receptor beta chain was captured in a study of T-cell memory formation after mild COVID-19 (dated by TCRdb to the early 2020s). Notes on the research overall: TCR sequence clusters from the two donors were found to be largely donor specific. In two donors, T-cell clones that expanded and contracted after mild COVID-19 were tracked by sequencing TCRalpha and TCRbeta repertoires over time. Two young, previously healthy adult volunteers, one female and one male, were included in the cohort. The paper's findings and limits, for the study overall: The study included only a couple of mild cases, and larger cohorts that include severe cases with pre-infection samples were judged to be necessary. Contracting CD4+ clones were located mainly in the CM and EM memory subsets, whereas CD8+ clones were found to be enriched in EMRA. SARS-CoV-2 specificity was not confirmed for the second-wave clones peaking on day 37. Balanced CD4/CD8 phenotypes were observed for clones contracting from day 15 to 85, whereas a bias towards CD4+ was observed for a second wave of clones expanding from day 15 to 37. Some responding clones were detected in pre-infection memory, which suggested that pre-existing cross-reactive memory T cells had joined the SARS-CoV-2 response.

The germline V gene supplies CDR1 SGHVS and CDR2 FQNEAQ. The CDR3 covers 15 residues, taking in both the cysteine and the phenylalanine. This entry keeps only the CDR3 DNA: 45 bases, framed from base 1. V trim: 5 bases; J trim: 6 bases; unmatched bases: 10. TCRdb shows the sequencer as Illumina NovaSeq 6000. TCRalpha and TCRbeta cDNA libraries were built by 5'RACE with constant-segment primers, adding sample barcodes and unique molecular identifiers. Trizol reagent was used to extract RNA from every sample. The libraries were amplified in two PCR steps, and the second step added a second sample barcode and Illumina TruSeq adapters. Libraries were sequenced on an Illumina NovaSeq with 2 x 150 bp paired-end reads. The original pipeline was this. With migec v1.2.7, reads were demultiplexed and then collapsed into UMI-guided consensus sequences. With mixcr v2.1.11, UMI consensuses were aligned to TRA and TRB V and J templates and assembled into clonotypes. Expanded or contracted clonotypes were those called significant by both edgeR and NoisET, with noise models trained on biological replicates. edgeR calls used a false discovery rate-adjusted p below 0.01 and a log2 fold-change threshold of 1. PCA with hierarchical clustering of max-normalized trajectories of the 1000 most abundant clonotypes was used as exploratory dynamics analysis. Separately sequenced CD4+ and CD8+ repertoires were used to assign a CD4 or CD8 phenotype to each responding clone. TCRdb reanalyzed the raw reads on its own, using fastp at Q25 for trimming and MiXCR for clone calling, and kept in-frame beta chains. Identical CDR3 proteins give one entry, which carries the most common genes and DNA. What appears here as the V and J calls and clone size reflects TCRdb's work, not the paper's. The sample table records about half a million distinct CDR3 sequences; 18% of these occur just once. Roughly an eighth of the sample comes from the top ten.

In regard to this clonotype: Its recognized antigen is unknown. Nothing much larger sits one base from this clone, and base qualities are not available.

PBMCs were isolated by Ficoll-Paque density gradient centrifugation. The sequenced sample consisted of PBMCs or a T cell subset sorted from them (not recorded which). This TCR was sampled from an adult woman who had mild COVID-19 (a few samples of this study predate the infection). The sample titles of this study are shuffled in the database, so cell type and time point are left out; the donor was told from shared clones. The V and J segments used are TRBV7-8 and TRBJ2-7; TRBD1 matches 10 bases in the middle. The nucleotide sequence reads TGTGCCAGCAGCCTGCGCTCCGGGACAGGGGCCGAGCAGTACTTC. Its translation reads: CASSLRSGTGAEQYF.